The 3 T cell receptor beta chains reported below all come from one sample, sequenced in a study of Graves' ophthalmopathy and Graves' hyperthyroidism (dated by TCRdb to the late 2010s). The listed sequencing device is Illumina HiSeq 2000. TCR beta CDR3 regions were amplified from RNA transcripts for repertoire sequencing. The first round of RT-PCR was done with HTBI primers and the Qiagen OneStep RT-PCR kit, and was followed by a second round of multiplex PCR, then size selection and purification. TCRdb passed the public sequencing reads through fastp at Q25 and MiXCR, retaining productive beta sequences. Rows with a matching CDR3 protein are joined into one entry that keeps the most common DNA and genes. The sample contains a few hundred thousand distinct CDR3 sequences, around 18% of them found a single time. The ten largest clones represent 1.5% to 2% of the sample. The sequenced sample consisted of peripheral blood. These TCRs come from a woman aged 18-29 years with Graves' ophthalmopathy. Donor details come from another sample of the same person, matched by shared clones.

This clonotype has at least ten counts. This chain links TRBV7-9 with TRBJ1-6; 7 bases are a match to TRBD1. This CDR3 region has 16 residues. V gave up 2 bases and J gave up 6 bases; unmatched junction bases: 7. Germline CDR1 SEHNR, CDR2 FQNEAQ (reference sequence). The CDR3 sequence: CASSLKSGTANSPLHF. CDR3 nucleotides: TGTGCCAGCAGCTTAAAGTCCGGGACAGCTAATTCACCCCTCCACTTT.

This clonotype was found many times. This rearrangement joins TRBV6-2 or TRBV6-3 to TRBJ1-1; no firm D call. The ends were cut back, 2 bases at V and 7 bases at J, with 20 bases in the middle. The CDR3 runs 16 residues. CDR1 and CDR2 (germline): MNHEY, SVGEGT. CDR3 bases: TGTGCCAGCAGTTACGCCCTGGACGGCCGTTGGGGTGAAGCTTTCTTT. Amino acid sequence: CASSYALDGRWGEAFF.

This clonotype has ten or more counts. The V gene is TRBV6-5, the J gene TRBJ1-6; D remains unclear. Trimming cost V 4 bases and J 8 bases, with 15 bases left between them. The CDR3 totals 15 residues. Germline CDR1 and CDR2: MNHEY and SVGAGI. The CDR3: CASSLRPEGHSPLHF. CDR3 bases: TGTGCCAGCAGTTTACGACCCGAAGGGCATTCACCCCTCCACTTT.